These 19 T cell receptor beta chains came from one sample sequenced in a study of regulatory T cells in long-lasting Graves disease. Specified time point: newly diagnosed GD, antithyroid drugs for less than 3 months. From PBMCs, RNA was extracted and then used to make the TCR library. Relying on iRepertoire HTBI primers and Arm-PCR of CDR3 regions, the team built TCR beta libraries. TCRdb reanalysed the multiplex PCR reads using MiXCR and keeps one entry per CDR3 protein. The sample lists fewer than 550,000 distinct CDR3 sequences, about 16% occurring once. This sample was shared with a second study, whose subject was T cells in Graves' hyperthyroidism and ophthalmopathy.

The material was peripheral blood mononuclear cells (PBMCs), obtained at new diagnosis, from a patient treated with antithyroid drugs. These receptors originate from a woman aged 35-65 years with Graves disease.

The table lists this clonotype with many counts. The J gene is TRBJ2-7, the V gene TRBV19; 7 bases are a match to TRBD1. CDR1 and CDR2 from the germline V gene are LNHDA and SQIVND (reference sequence). After removal of 5 bases from V and 2 bases from J, the junction contained 9 bases not matched to a gene. The CDR3 sequence is 15 residues long. CDR3 residues: CASSAAQQGPYEQYF. Here the CDR3 DNA reads TGTGCCAGTAGTGCCGCCCAACAGGGGCCCTACGAGCAGTACTTC. Full variable domain (outside the CDR3, taken from reference TRBV19 and TRBJ2-7): DGGITQSPKYLFRKEGQNVTLSCEQNLNHDAMYWYRQDPGQGLRLIYYSQIVNDFQKGDIAEGYSVSREKKESFPLTVTSAQKNPTAFYLCASSAAQQGPYEQYFGPGTRLTVT.

The gene calls are TRBV30 and TRBJ2-2, with unresolved D. Looked up from germline, CDR1 is GTSNPN and CDR2 is SVGIG (reference sequence). CDR3 size: 14 residues. V gave up 4 bases and J gave up 3 bases, with 12 bases separating them. CDR3 sequence reads: CAWTTAGDTGELFF. CDR3 nucleotide sequence: TGTGCCTGGACTACGGCAGGAGACACCGGGGAGCTGTTTTTT.

CDR3 DNA: TGTGCCATCAGTGACAGCCCACCTGAAGCTTTCTTT. Translated, it gives CAISDSPPEAFF. This chain uses TRBV10-3 with TRBJ1-1; D call uncertain. CDR3 length equals 12 residues. V was clipped by 3 bases and J by 6 bases, with 8 bases between them. The germline CDR1 and CDR2 sequences are ENHRY and SYGVKD.

The rearrangement links TRBV7-9 to TRBJ2-7; the match to TRBD2 covers 13 bases. The germline gives CDR1 SEHNR, CDR2 FQNEAQ (reference sequence). There are 16 residues in the CDR3. J gave up 4 bases and V 5 bases, and 8 bases lay outside the gene matches. The CDR3 spells CASSPRLAGGGYEQYF. As DNA, the CDR3 is TGTGCCAGCAGCCCCCGACTAGCGGGGGGCGGGTACGAGCAGTACTTC.

This clonotype was counted ten times or more. The CDR3 sequence: CASSEGVVGNTEAFF. The CDR3 DNA is TGTGCCAGCAGTGAGGGGGTCGTGGGGAACACTGAAGCTTTCTTT. The chain couples TRBV2 to TRBJ1-1; D is perhaps TRBD1 (5 bases). The germline CDR1 and CDR2 sequences are SNHLY and FYNNEI. The CDR3 runs to 15 residues. Between the trimmed V and J ends, which lost 3 bases and 1 base, there was a span of 12 bases.

This chain links TRBV15 with TRBJ2-3; 8 bases line up with TRBD1. The CDR3 contains 15 residues. The V segment lost 5 bases and the J segment 3 bases; nucleotides outside the gene matches: 7. Germline values: CDR1 LNHNV, CDR2 YYDKDF (reference sequence). The CDR3 protein is CATSQGAAVTDTQYF. The CDR3 DNA reads TGTGCCACCAGCCAGGGGGCGGCTGTTACAGATACGCAGTATTTT.

This chain uses TRBV29-1 with TRBJ2-1, with D tentatively TRBD2 (5 bases). This CDR3 spans 14 amino acids. CDR1 and CDR2 (germline): SQVTM, ANQGSEA. Trimming stripped 1 base from V and 7 bases from J, with 14 bases between. The CDR3 sequence: CSVEAWGVINEQFF. CDR3 sequence (DNA): TGCAGCGTTGAAGCTTGGGGAGTAATAAATGAGCAGTTCTTC.

For this clonotype: The junction and the germline gene differ at one end; a read error may be behind it. The chain carries TRBV28 and TRBJ1-1; D may be TRBD1 (5 bases). The CDR3 consists of 14 residues. CDR1 is MDHEN and CDR2 is SYDVKM in the germline V gene. The CDR3 sequence: CVSSLGSRGTEAFF. CDR3 DNA: TGTGTCAGCAGTTTAGGGTCCCGGGGGACTGAAGCTTTCTTT.

The chain combines TRBV19 with TRBJ1-1; D is perhaps TRBD1 (6 bases). The CDR3 runs 13 residues. The germline V gene encodes CDR1 LNHDA and CDR2 SQIVND (reference sequence). Trimming took 6 bases from V and 7 from J, leaving 15 bases between them. The CDR3 coding sequence is TGTGCCAGTAGCGTGGGGGGGCGCGGTGAAGCTTTCTTT. Translating gives CASSVGGRGEAFF. Full variable domain (remainder filled in from reference TRBV19 and TRBJ1-1): DGGITQSPKYLFRKEGQNVTLSCEQNLNHDAMYWYRQDPGQGLRLIYYSQIVNDFQKGDIAEGYSVSREKKESFPLTVTSAQKNPTAFYLCASSVGGRGEAFFGQGTRLTVV.

This rearrangement joins TRBV12-3 or TRBV12-4 to TRBJ2-1; 9 nucleotides match TRBD2. The V and J ends lost 5 bases and 4 bases, in that order; junction bases with no gene match: 12. The length of the CDR3 is 17 residues. The CDR3 spells CASSPINPTSGYNEQFF. The CDR3 DNA reads TGTGCCAGCAGTCCAATCAACCCGACTAGCGGTTACAATGAGCAGTTCTTC.

The chain has TRBV10-2 and TRBJ2-7; no firm D call. Germline V gene data show CDR1 as WSHSY and CDR2 as SAAADI. This CDR3 is built from 17 residues. Trimming removed 3 bases at V and 2 bases at J, with 20 bases between. The CDR3 sequence is CASSESPGGLLTYEQYF. The CDR3 nucleotides read TGCGCCAGCAGTGAAAGCCCGGGTGGCCTGTTAACCTACGAGCAGTACTTC.

The rearrangement joins TRBV19 to TRBJ2-5; D is perhaps TRBD1 or TRBD2 (5 bases each). This CDR3 is built from 13 residues. V lost 7 bases and J lost 5, with 14 bases in between. Per germline, CDR1 LNHDA and CDR2 SQIVND (reference sequence). The DNA of the CDR3 is TGTGCCAGTATAGGTTTCAGGGACGAGACCCAGTACTTC. Translation: CASIGFRDETQYF. Filled out from reference TRBV19 and TRBJ2-5, the complete variable domain reads DGGITQSPKYLFRKEGQNVTLSCEQNLNHDAMYWYRQDPGQGLRLIYYSQIVNDFQKGDIAEGYSVSREKKESFPLTVTSAQKNPTAFYLCASIGFRDETQYFGPGTRLLVL.

This clonotype was seen ten or more times. The rearrangement uses TRBV5-1 and TRBJ2-7; the D is unclear. With 0 bases removed from V and 0 bases from J, the gap between germline ends came to 13 bases. Germline V lookup: CDR1 SGHRS, CDR2 YFSETQ. The CDR3 extends over 16 amino acids. CDR3 protein: CASSLGGGGSSYEQYF. As DNA, the CDR3 is TGCGCCAGCAGCTTGGGGGGTGGTGGGTCCTCCTACGAGCAGTACTTC.

There are many counts of this clonotype. The chain recombines TRBV5-1 with TRBJ1-4, with 10 bases matching TRBD1. The junction had 3 bases not matched to a gene; V was cut back by 4 bases and J by 6 bases. The CDR3 length is 14 residues. Germline V gene sequence: CDR1 SGHRS, CDR2 YFSETQ. CDR3 bases: TGCGCCAGCAGCCGGGACAGGGGTGATGAAAAACTGTTTTTT. It encodes CASSRDRGDEKLFF.

This clonotype was picked up a small number of times. The CDR3 is CASSQERTSGAHEQYF. The DNA of the CDR3 is TGTGCCAGCAGCCAAGAAAGGACTAGCGGGGCACACGAGCAGTACTTC. This sequence joins TRBV3-1 and TRBJ2-7; 12 bases are shared with TRBD2. The CDR3 contains 16 residues. Germline CDR1 LGHDT, CDR2 YNNKEL (reference sequence). The trim removed 0 bases at V and 5 bases at J, leaving 5 bases unmatched.

This clonotype was counted ten times or more. V usage is TRBV7-3 and J usage is TRBJ2-1; D call uncertain. The CDR3 sequence is 12 residues long. Trimming took off 5 bases at V and 10 bases at J, with 12 bases between the two ends. CDR1 is SGHTA and CDR2 is FQGTGA in the germline V gene. CDR3 nucleotide sequence: TGTGCCAGCAGCAGGAGCCGAGAGGAGCAGTTCTTC. Translation: CASSRSREEQFF.

This clonotype was observed at least ten times. The rearrangement joins TRBV20-1 to TRBJ1-6; tentatively, D is TRBD1 (6 bases). V lost 0 bases, J lost 10 bases, and 19 bases lay in between. The CDR3 has 16 residues. From germline, CDR1 is DFQATT and CDR2 SNEGSKA (reference sequence). The CDR3 bases are TGCAGTGCTAGAGATCCTGTCGAGGGGGATGGCTCACCCCTCCACTTT. Translation: CSARDPVEGDGSPLHF.

The chain has TRBV4-1 and TRBJ2-3, with D unclear. This CDR3 spans 16 amino acids. Germline V CDR1 and CDR2: MGHRA, YSYEKL. Trimming took 0 bases from V and 4 from J, leaving 14 bases between them. In nucleotides, the CDR3 is TGCGCCAGCAGCCAAGAATCCGGGTCTCGCGCAGATACGCAGTATTTT. Amino acids: CASSQESGSRADTQYF.

This clonotype was counted at least ten times. The chain joins TRBV7-2 to TRBJ2-5; 9 bases line up with TRBD2. The germline V gene has CDR1 SGHTA and CDR2 FQGNSA. J lost 4 bases, V lost 4 bases, and 7 bases had no gene match. This CDR3 comprises 15 residues. CDR3 DNA sequence: TGTGCCAGCAGCTCTATGGGACTAGCAGGAGAGACCCAGTACTTC. This codes for CASSSMGLAGETQYF. Drawing the rest from reference TRBV7-2 and TRBJ2-5, the complete variable domain is GAGVSQSPSNKVTEKGKDVELRCDPISGHTALYWYRQSLGQGLEFLIYFQGNSAPDKSGLPSDRFSAERTGGSVSTLTIQRTQQEDSAVYLCASSSMGLAGETQYFGPGTRLLVL.